The next 2 T cell receptor beta chains were all read from a single sample in a study of T cells in Graves' hyperthyroidism and ophthalmopathy. The CDR3 regions of TCR beta were amplified from RNA transcripts. Carried out on the TCR CDR3, a first-round RT-PCR used the HTBI primer set. Each CDR3 protein gets one entry after TCRdb re-called the multiplex PCR reads with MiXCR. In the table there are roughly 45,000 distinct CDR3 sequences, 45% to 50% of which are singletons. Source material: peripheral blood or thyroid tissue (not recorded which). The receptors originated from a woman aged 45 to 65 with Graves' hyperthyroidism.

This clonotype was seen many times. The chain is built from TRBV13 and TRBJ2-3; no firm D call. V shed 5 bases and J shed 6 bases, with 15 bases lying between them. The CDR3 runs to 14 residues. Germline loops: CDR1 PRHDT, CDR2 FYEKMQ (reference sequence). The CDR3 DNA sequence: TGTGCCAGCAGCGCTAGTCCCTATCCGGATACGCAGTATTTT. Its protein is CASSASPYPDTQYF.

This chain connects TRBV25-1 to TRBJ1-2; possibly TRBD1 for D (6 bases). The CDR3 has 15 amino acids. The V end lost 4 bases, the J end lost 5 bases, and 17 bases lay between the germline ends. Germline lookup yields CDR1 MGHDK and CDR2 SYGVNS. The CDR3 DNA is TGTGCCAGCAGTGCTTTACAGGGCCCGCAATATGGCTACACCTTC. It is translated as CASSALQGPQYGYTF.